This TCR beta chain was identified during a study of cytomegalovirus exposure and HLA in healthy donors. Findings of the study overall: Available immune exposure information was restricted to CMV serostatus only. In an earlier analysis, productive rearrangement rates for most beta V segments clustered near 87% or 30%.

Both 60 Vbeta primers and 13 Jbeta primers went into the PCR. Method: immunoSEQ multiplex PCR; TCRdb's copy keeps in-frame clones and lacks some. Of more than 95,000 clones listed, 8% to 10% are singletons. Trimming removed 5 bases from V and 1 base from J, with 8 bases in between. This CDR3 is 14 amino acids long. From germline, CDR1 is LNHDA and CDR2 SQIVND (reference sequence). About this clone itself: Its antigen is not identified.

This TCR was sampled from a young man in good health and CMV-seronegative. The sequencing input was PBMCs. The V and J genes are TRBV19 and TRBJ2-2, with unresolved D. CDR3 loop: CASSPLQNTGELFF. For the CDR3, the DNA is TGTGCCAGTAGTCCACTTCAGAACACCGGGGAGCTGTTTTTT.